Following are 8 T cell receptor beta chains from one sample sequenced in a study of response to subunit inactivated influenza vaccine. TCRdb reprocessed the RT-PCR reads with MiXCR, giving one entry per CDR3 protein. The sample includes fewer than 550,000 distinct CDR3 sequences, 25% of them seen just once. The source was CD4+ T cells sorted from PBMCs, collected about 5 days after vaccination. The origin of the receptors is a man aged 50-59 years who received an inactivated influenza vaccine.

There are a few counts of this clonotype. The V gene is TRBV5-1, the J gene TRBJ2-3; D might be TRBD2 (5 bases). Germline V gene lookup returns CDR1 SGHRS and CDR2 YFSETQ. The CDR3 contains 14 residues. Trimming took 4 bases from V and 6 from J, leaving 15 bases between them. The CDR3 nucleotides read TGCGCCAGCAGCCCCGGGATCTCGGGCGATACGCAGTATTTT. It specifies CASSPGISGDTQYF.

This sequence joins TRBV29-1 and TRBJ2-3; D gene uncertain. Germline CDR1 reads SQVTM; CDR2 reads ANQGSEA. The CDR3 length is 12 residues. The V gene lost 6 bases and the J gene lost 4 bases, with 11 bases spanning the gap. The CDR3 DNA reads as TGCAGCGTCGCTGAATGGGCAGATACGCAGTATTTT. Its translation is CSVAEWADTQYF.

The J gene is TRBJ2-1, the V gene TRBV18; 15 bases are a match to TRBD2. Germline loops: CDR1 KGHSH, CDR2 LQKENI. The CDR3 is 16 amino acids. V lost 0 bases, J lost 14 bases, and 8 bases stayed unmatched. The CDR3 region is CASSPPGLAGGSPKFF. Written as DNA, the CDR3 is TGTGCCAGCTCACCACCGGGACTAGCGGGGGGCTCGCCTAAGTTCTTC. The full variable domain, its missing parts supplied by reference TRBV18 and TRBJ2-1, is NAGVMQNPRHLVRRRGQEARLRCSPMKGHSHVYWYRQLPEEGLKFMVYLQKENIIDESGMPKERFSAEFPKEGPSILRIQQVVRGDSAAYFCASSPPGLAGGSPKFFGPGTRLTVL.

Here the CDR3 reads CASSQVGRNTEAFF. DNA for the CDR3: TGTGCCAGCAGCCAAGTGGGCAGGAACACTGAAGCTTTCTTT. This chain connects TRBV3-1 to TRBJ1-1; no clear D. Germline V CDR1 and CDR2: LGHDT, YNNKEL (reference sequence). The V and J ends lost 1 base and 1 base respectively, with 7 bases between them. The CDR3 has 14 amino acids.

This clonotype has only a few counts. The chain has TRBV11-2 and TRBJ2-2; 9 positions match TRBD2. Trimming removed 1 base from V and 2 bases from J; junction bases left unmatched: 5. The CDR3 runs 17 residues. Germline V gene lookup returns CDR1 SGHAT and CDR2 FQNNGV. The DNA for the CDR3 is TGTGCCAGCAGCTTAGTCCCGGGACTAGCCAACACCGGGGAGCTGTTTTTT. The encoded protein is CASSLVPGLANTGELFF.

The V and J genes are TRBV7-8 and TRBJ1-1; possibly TRBD1 for D (6 bases). From germline, CDR1 is SGHVS and CDR2 FQNEAQ. This CDR3 has 14 amino acids. The ends were cut back, 5 bases at V and 3 bases at J, with 13 bases in the middle. In DNA, the CDR3 is TGTGCCAGCAGCGGCAGGGGATTTGACACTGAAGCTTTCTTT. This translates into CASSGRGFDTEAFF. Together with reference TRBV7-8 and TRBJ1-1, the CDR3 gives the full variable domain: GAGVSQSPRYKVAKRGQDVALRCDPISGHVSLFWYQQALGQGPEFLTYFQNEAQLDKSGLPSDRFFAERPEGSVSTLKIQRTQQEDSAVYLCASSGRGFDTEAFFGQGTRLTVV.

V is TRBV10-3 and J is TRBJ2-7, with D unresolved. Germline V gene data show CDR1 as ENHRY and CDR2 as SYGVKD. This CDR3 has 12 amino acids. V was clipped by 3 bases and J by 3 bases, with 6 bases between them. The CDR3 sequence: CAISDAYYEQYF. In DNA form, the CDR3 reads TGTGCCATCAGTGATGCCTACTACGAGCAGTACTTC.

This clonotype has just a few counts. The chain joins TRBV4-1 to TRBJ2-7; D is possibly TRBD2 (5 bases). V was pared by 2 bases and J by 3 bases, with 17 bases between. This CDR3 contains 16 residues. CDR1 is MGHRA and CDR2 is YSYEKL in the germline V gene. CDR3 DNA sequence: TGCGCCAGCAGCCAACCATCGGGAACGTTCCTCTACGAGCAGTACTTC. Translating it yields CASSQPSGTFLYEQYF.